This T cell receptor (beta chain) originates from a study of technical replicates of blood from several donors. Looked up from germline, CDR1 is KGHSH and CDR2 is LQKENI. V lost 1 base to trimming and J lost 0 bases; unmatched junction nucleotides: 8. CDR3 length equals 18 residues. The assay was immunoSEQ multiplex PCR, and TCRdb's table has in-frame clones only and misses some. The sample consists of some 14,000 clones, 80% to 85% of them appearing once. The specimen was PBMCs. The source is a human donor in good health. V usage is TRBV18 and J usage is TRBJ2-5, with 10 nucleotides matching TRBD2. Written as DNA, the CDR3 is TGTGCCAGCTCACCACGGGTAGCGGGAGGCTTAGACCAAGAGACCCAGTACTTC. Protein: CASSPRVAGGLDQETQYF.